Presented here are 15 T cell receptor beta chains from one specimen sequenced in a study of low-dose radiotherapy and immunotherapy resistance in tumors. Time point here: before trial treatment. Priming of first-strand cDNA relied on TRAV- and TRBV-specific primers (covering alpha and beta chains). The TCRs were subjected to amplification over about 20 PCR cycles employing a constant-region primer in conjunction with a V-primer adapter. Using its own MiXCR run on the reads, TCRdb lists one record per CDR3 protein. The table shows approximately 70,000 distinct CDR3 sequences, with approximately 31% occurring only once. This material consisted of PBMCs, taken before treatment. These TCRs come from a female donor with ovarian cancer.

Points on this clonotype: This may be a read error: a much more frequent sequence differs by one nucleotide. J is TRBJ2-1 and V is TRBV20-1, with D possibly being TRBD1 (5 bases). V was pared by 5 bases and J by 10 bases, with 15 bases between. CDR1 DFQATT and CDR2 SNEGSKA come from the germline V gene (reference sequence). The CDR3 extends over 12 amino acids. CDR3 region: CSADRQTYEQFF. For the CDR3, the DNA is TGCAGTGCTGACCGACAGACCTACGAGCAGTTCTTC.

The chain carries TRBV29-1 and TRBJ2-1; a possible D gene is TRBD1 (6 bases). The V and J ends lost 7 bases and 10 bases respectively, with 17 bases between them. The CDR3 sequence is 12 residues long. The germline CDR1 and CDR2 sequences are SQVTM and ANQGSEA. Here the CDR3 DNA reads TGCAGCGGGGGGCCTAGGGGATCCGAGCAGTTCTTC. Translating it yields CSGGPRGSEQFF.

A remark on this clonotype: At one end the junction does not follow the germline gene, possibly because of a read error. The chain has TRBV5-1 and TRBJ2-1; possible D gene TRBD1, 8 bases. Germline assignment: CDR1 SGHRS and CDR2 YFSETQ. The CDR3 loop spans 15 amino acids. CDR3 DNA sequence: TGCGCCAGCAGCTTGGGGCCTGGACAGGGAGATCGGGGGGACTTC. Its translation is CASSLGPGQGDRGDF.

The chain is built from TRBV5-1 and TRBJ1-1, with D tentatively TRBD1 (5 bases). CDR1 and CDR2 from the germline V gene are SGHRS and YFSETQ. V lost 1 base and J 0 bases, leaving 10 bases between the germline ends. The CDR3 is made up of 15 amino acids. The CDR3 here is CASSLPRGVNTEAFF. The CDR3, as DNA: TGCGCCAGCAGCTTGCCAAGAGGGGTGAACACTGAAGCTTTCTTT.

This clonotype was found many times. This chain links TRBV6-1 with TRBJ2-2, with D possibly TRBD2 on 8 matching bases. V dropped 2 bases and J dropped 5 bases, with 15 bases sitting between them. The length of the CDR3 is 16 residues. Germline CDR1 is MNHNS and CDR2 is SASEGT. CDR3 nucleotide sequence: TGTGCCAGCAGTGAAAGGGGGCCTAGCGGGACCGGGGAGCTGTTTTTT. Its protein is CASSERGPSGTGELFF.

In this sample, this clonotype turned up many times. The chain links TRBV4-1 to TRBJ2-3; 10 positions agree with TRBD2. The CDR3 sequence is 17 residues long. Per germline, CDR1 MGHRA and CDR2 YSYEKL. V shed 6 bases and J 4 bases; nucleotides not matched to a gene: 13. The CDR3 bases are TGCGCCAGCAGGTTTACGACTAGCGGGTTTGGTGCAGATACGCAGTATTTT. Protein product: CASRFTTSGFGADTQYF.

This clonotype was seen at least ten times. The rearrangement uses TRBV11-1 and TRBJ2-1; tentative D call: TRBD2 (5 bases). Germline-derived CDR1 and CDR2 are SGHAT and FQDESV (reference sequence). The CDR3 extends over 13 amino acids. Between the trimmed V and J ends, which lost 3 bases and 8 bases, there was a span of 11 bases. The CDR3 here is CASSFRLAHEQFF. The CDR3, as DNA: TGTGCCAGCAGCTTTCGGCTAGCCCATGAGCAGTTCTTC.

V and J are TRBV28 and TRBJ2-7; TRBD2 aligns across 7 bases. Germline V gene sequence: CDR1 MDHEN, CDR2 SYDVKM. The CDR3 runs to 14 residues. J was trimmed by 3 bases and V by 10 bases; bases with no gene match: 12. CDR3 protein: CATREGRGFYEQYF. The CDR3 DNA reads TGTGCCACCAGAGAAGGGCGGGGGTTCTACGAGCAGTACTTC.

The chain couples TRBV7-2 to TRBJ2-1; D not resolved. The CDR3 is made up of 12 amino acids. Germline V lookup: CDR1 SGHTA, CDR2 FQGNSA. V lost 7 bases to trimming and J lost 10 bases, with 14 bases between them. This chain's CDR3 is CASTTGHEEQFF. The CDR3 DNA sequence: TGTGCCAGCACCACTGGGCACGAGGAGCAGTTCTTC.

This clonotype appeared once. The CDR3 ends on some other residue instead of the conserved phenylalanine or tryptophan, so this is likely a read error. The chain carries TRBV5-4 and TRBJ2-1; perhaps TRBD2 as D (6 bases). Trimming took 5 bases from V and 10 from J, leaving 16 bases between them. The germline V gene has CDR1 SGHNT and CDR2 YYREEE (reference sequence). CDR3 size: 13 residues. Here the CDR3 DNA reads TGTGCCAGCAGTTCGACCACCGGAGGGGAGCAGTTCTTA. This encodes CASSSTTGGEQFL.

At least ten counts were recorded for this clonotype. This sequence joins TRBV19 and TRBJ2-6; D may match TRBD1 or TRBD2 (5 bases each). Germline V gene lookup returns CDR1 LNHDA and CDR2 SQIVND (reference sequence). Trimming took off 8 bases at V and 0 bases at J, with 14 bases between the two ends. The CDR3 covers 16 residues. Here the CDR3 reads CASRLGELSGANVLTF. DNA for the CDR3: TGTGCCAGTCGACTGGGGGAACTCTCTGGGGCCAACGTCCTGACTTTC.

Within the sample, this clonotype is medium-sized (0.01 to 0.1%). For the CDR3, the DNA is TGTGCCAGCAGACGTGGCAGTTCCTACGAGCAGTACTTC. Encoded protein: CASRRGSSYEQYF. The gene calls are TRBV2 and TRBJ2-7, with unresolved D. The length of the CDR3 is 13 residues. Germline V CDR1 and CDR2: SNHLY, FYNNEI. V lost 6 bases, J lost 1 base, and 10 bases lay in between.

On this clonotype itself: A far larger clone is only one base removed, so a read error is likely. The chain joins TRBV3-1 to TRBJ2-5; tentatively, D is TRBD2 (6 bases). Germline V CDR1 and CDR2: LGHDT, YNNKEL (reference sequence). V was trimmed by 4 bases and J by 11 bases, leaving 23 bases between them. The CDR3 spans 15 residues. The CDR3 region is CASSPPGLPFSEQYF. As DNA, the CDR3 is TGTGCCAGCAGCCCCCCGGGACTGCCTTTCAGTGAGCAGTACTTC.

Many counts were recorded for this clonotype. This chain connects TRBV20-1 to TRBJ2-1; TRBD2 aligns across 10 bases. Trimming at V came to 2 bases and at J to 7 bases, leaving 11 bases not matched to a gene. Looked up from germline, CDR1 is DFQATT and CDR2 is SNEGSKA (reference sequence). The CDR3 extends over 16 amino acids. The CDR3 DNA sequence: TGCAGTGCTAGAAAAATAATAGCGGGAGGAATAAATGAGCAGTTCTTC. Encoded protein: CSARKIIAGGINEQFF.

This clonotype was recorded once. The rearrangement uses TRBV10-3 and TRBJ2-1, with 8 positions matching TRBD2. From germline, CDR1 is ENHRY and CDR2 SYGVKD. The CDR3 is 14 residues long. Unmatched junction bases numbered 4, after V lost 9 bases and J lost 0 bases. Here the CDR3 reads CAISGAGSYNEQFF. The CDR3 nucleotides are TGTGCCATTAGCGGGGCCGGCTCCTACAATGAGCAGTTCTTC.